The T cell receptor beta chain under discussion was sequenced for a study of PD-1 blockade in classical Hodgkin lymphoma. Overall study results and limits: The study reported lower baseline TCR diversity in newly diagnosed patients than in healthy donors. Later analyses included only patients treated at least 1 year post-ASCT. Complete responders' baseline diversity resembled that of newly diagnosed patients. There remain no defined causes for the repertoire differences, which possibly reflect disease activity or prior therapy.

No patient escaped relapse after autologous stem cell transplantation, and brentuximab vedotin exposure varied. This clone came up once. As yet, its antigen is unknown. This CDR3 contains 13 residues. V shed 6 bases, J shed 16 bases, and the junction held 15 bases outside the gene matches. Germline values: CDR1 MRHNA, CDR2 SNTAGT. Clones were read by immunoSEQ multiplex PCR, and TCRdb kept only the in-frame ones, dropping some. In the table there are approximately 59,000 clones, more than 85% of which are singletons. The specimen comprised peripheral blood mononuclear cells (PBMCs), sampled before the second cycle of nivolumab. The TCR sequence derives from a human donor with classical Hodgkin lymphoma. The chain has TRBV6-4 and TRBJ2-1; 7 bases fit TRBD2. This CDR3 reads CASRALGGSRIFF. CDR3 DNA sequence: TGTGCCAGCAGGGCCCTGGGGGGGAGCCGGATTTTCTTC.